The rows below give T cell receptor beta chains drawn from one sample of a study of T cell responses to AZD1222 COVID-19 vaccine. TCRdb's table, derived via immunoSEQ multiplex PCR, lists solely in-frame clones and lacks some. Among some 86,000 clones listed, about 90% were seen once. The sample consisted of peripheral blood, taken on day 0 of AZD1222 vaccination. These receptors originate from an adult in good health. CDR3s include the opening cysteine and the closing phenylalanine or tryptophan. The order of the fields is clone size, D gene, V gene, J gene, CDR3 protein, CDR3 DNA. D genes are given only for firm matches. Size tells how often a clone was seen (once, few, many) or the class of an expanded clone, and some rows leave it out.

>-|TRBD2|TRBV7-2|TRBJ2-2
CASSGRATGELFF
TGTGCCAGCAGCGGGAGGGCCACCGGGGAGCTGTTTTTT
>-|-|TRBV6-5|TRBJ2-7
CASSYGTLAREQYF
TGTGCCAGCAGTTACGGGACACTTGCTCGAGAGCAGTACTTC
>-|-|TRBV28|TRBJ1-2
CASSLAGYGYTF
TGTGCCAGCAGTTTAGCGGGATATGGCTACACCTTC
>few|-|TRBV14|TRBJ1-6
CASSQQYNSPLHF
TGTGCCAGCAGCCAACAGTATAATTCACCCCTCCACTTT
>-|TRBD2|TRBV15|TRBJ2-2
CATSSPTSQTAPGELFF
TGTGCCACCAGCAGTCCGACTAGCCAGACCGCTCCCGGGGAGCTGTTTTTT
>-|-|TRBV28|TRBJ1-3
CASSQHSSGNTIYF
TGTGCCAGCAGCCAGCATAGCTCTGGAAACACCATATATTTT
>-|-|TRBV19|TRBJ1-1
CASSIRVGVNTEAFF
TGTGCCAGTAGTATCCGAGTAGGGGTGAACACTGAAGCTTTCTTT
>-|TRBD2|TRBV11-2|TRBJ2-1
CASSISGNAYNEQFF
TGTGCCAGCAGCATCAGCGGGAACGCCTACAATGAGCAGTTCTTC
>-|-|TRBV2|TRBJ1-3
CASREENTIYF
TGTGCCAGCAGGGAAGAAAACACCATATATTTT
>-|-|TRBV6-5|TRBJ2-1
CASSPRGAGGNEQFF
TGTGCCAGCAGTCCTCGTGGGGCCGGGGGCAATGAGCAGTTCTTC
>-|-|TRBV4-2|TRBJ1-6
CASSQDRWFRSPLHF
TGTGCCAGCAGCCAAGACAGGTGGTTTCGTTCACCCCTCCACTTT
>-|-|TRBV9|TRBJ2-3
CASSVGGSTDTQYF
TGTGCCAGCAGCGTAGGGGGGAGCACAGATACGCAGTATTTT
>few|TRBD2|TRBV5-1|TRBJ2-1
CASSLFPTSGSTEQFF
TGCGCCAGCAGCTTGTTCCCGACTAGCGGGAGTACTGAGCAGTTCTTC
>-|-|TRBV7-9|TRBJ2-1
CASSLTANEQFF
TGTGCCAGCAGCTTGACAGCCAATGAGCAGTTCTTC
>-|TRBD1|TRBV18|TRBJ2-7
CASSPILQGYNEQYF
TGTGCCAGCTCACCTATACTACAGGGGTATAACGAGCAGTACTTC
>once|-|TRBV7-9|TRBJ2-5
CASSLGRFVQETQYF
TGTGCCAGCAGCTTAGGGCGATTCGTACAAGAGACCCAGTACTTC
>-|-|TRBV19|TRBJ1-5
CASSSKGVSNQPQHF
TGTGCCAGTAGCTCCAAGGGCGTTAGCAATCAGCCCCAGCATTTT
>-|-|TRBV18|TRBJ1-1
CASSPKAGATTEAFF
TGTGCCAGCTCACCTAAGGCAGGGGCGACCACTGAAGCTTTCTTT
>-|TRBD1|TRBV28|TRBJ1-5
CASSDSTGGNQPQHF
TGTGCCAGCAGCGATTCGACAGGGGGCAATCAGCCCCAGCATTTT
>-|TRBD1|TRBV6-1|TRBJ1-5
CASSEEGGGSYQPQHF
TGTGCCAGCAGTGAAGAGGGAGGGGGCTCCTATCAGCCCCAGCATTTT
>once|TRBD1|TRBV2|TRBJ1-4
CASSVLAGGSEKLFF
TGTGCCAGCAGTGTTCTCGCAGGGGGCAGTGAAAAACTGTTTTTT
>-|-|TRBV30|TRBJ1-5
CAWSVLGGANQPQHF
TGTGCCTGGAGTGTACTCGGGGGGGCAAATCAGCCCCAGCATTTT
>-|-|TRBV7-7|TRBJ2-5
CASSLEGRAQYF
TGTGCCAGCAGCTTAGAAGGTCGGGCCCAGTACTTC
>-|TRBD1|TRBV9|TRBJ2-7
CASSVVVQGAYEQYF
TGTGCCAGCAGCGTAGTTGTACAGGGGGCGTACGAGCAGTACTTC
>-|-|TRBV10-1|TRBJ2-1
CASSDTPGATYNEQFF
TGCGCCAGCAGTGATACCCCAGGGGCGACGTACAATGAGCAGTTCTTC
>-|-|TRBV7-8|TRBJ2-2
CASSYRDPSMPNTGELFF
TGTGCCAGCAGCTACCGGGACCCCTCAATGCCGAACACCGGGGAGCTGTTTTTT
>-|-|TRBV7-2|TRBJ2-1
CASSPHPAGKFGEQFF
TGTGCCAGCAGCCCCCATCCGGCGGGAAAATTCGGTGAGCAGTTCTTC
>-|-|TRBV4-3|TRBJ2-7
CASSQGWQSDEQYF
TGCGCCAGCAGCCAAGGATGGCAGTCCGACGAGCAGTACTTC
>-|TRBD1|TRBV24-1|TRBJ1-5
CATQTTGDNQPQHF
TGTGCCACCCAGACGACAGGGGACAATCAGCCCCAGCATTTT
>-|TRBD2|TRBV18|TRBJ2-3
CASSPRTSGRTHTDTQYF
TGTGCCAGCTCACCAAGGACTAGCGGGAGGACGCACACAGATACGCAGTATTTT
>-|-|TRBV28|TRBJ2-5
CASRSDRFSQETQYF
TGTGCCAGCAGGAGCGACAGGTTTTCCCAAGAGACCCAGTACTTC
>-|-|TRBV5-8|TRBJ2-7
CASSLGTYEQYF
TGTGCCAGCAGCCTAGGGACCTACGAGCAGTACTTC
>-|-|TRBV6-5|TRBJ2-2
CASSFQGTGELFF
TGTGCCAGCAGTTTTCAGGGGACCGGGGAGCTGTTTTTT
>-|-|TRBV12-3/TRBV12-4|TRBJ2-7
CASSLIEGIEQYF
TGTGCCAGCAGTTTAATAGAAGGGATCGAGCAGTACTTC
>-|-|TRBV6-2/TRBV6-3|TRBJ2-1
CASSYASYNEQFF
TGTGCCAGCAGTTACGCCTCCTACAATGAGCAGTTCTTC
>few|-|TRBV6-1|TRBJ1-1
CASSEASGRLEAFF
TGTGCCAGCAGTGAAGCATCGGGGCGCTTAGAAGCTTTCTTT
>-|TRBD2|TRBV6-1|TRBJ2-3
CASSEVGSGRSDTQYF
TGTGCCAGCAGTGAAGTCGGTAGCGGGAGATCGGATACGCAGTATTTT
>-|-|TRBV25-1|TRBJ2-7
CASSVQGQRTGEQYF
TGTGCCAGCAGTGTCCAAGGACAGCGGACCGGCGAGCAGTACTTC
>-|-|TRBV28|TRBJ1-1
CASSLGALGRGRLF
TGTGCCAGCAGCCTGGGGGCCCTGGGGAGAGGTAGGCTCTTT
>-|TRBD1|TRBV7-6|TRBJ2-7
CASSGGQGSSYEQYF
TGTGCCAGCAGCGGGGGACAGGGAAGCTCCTACGAGCAGTACTTC
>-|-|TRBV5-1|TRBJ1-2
CASGTAGIDYGYTF
TGCGCCAGCGGCACAGCCGGGATCGACTATGGCTACACCTTC
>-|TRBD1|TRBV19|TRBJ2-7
CASSIAAWGRGFEQYF
TGTGCCAGTAGTATCGCGGCCTGGGGCAGGGGGTTCGAGCAGTACTTC
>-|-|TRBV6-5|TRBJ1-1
CASSYSANMNTEAFF
TGTGCCAGCAGTTACTCTGCAAACATGAACACTGAAGCTTTCTTT
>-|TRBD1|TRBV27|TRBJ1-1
CASSGTVLNTEAFF
TGTGCCAGCAGTGGGACAGTGCTGAACACTGAAGCTTTCTTT
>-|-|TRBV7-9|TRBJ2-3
CASTLAANTQYF
TGTGCCAGCACCTTAGCGGCTAATACGCAGTATTTT
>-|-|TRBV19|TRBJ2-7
CASKLGQGAYEQYF
TGTGCCAGTAAATTGGGGCAGGGCGCCTACGAGCAGTACTTC
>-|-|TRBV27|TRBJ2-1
CASSLLVAGPLNEQFF
TGTGCCAGCAGTTTATTAGTTGCGGGACCTCTGAATGAGCAGTTCTTC
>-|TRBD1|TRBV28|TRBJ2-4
CASSAPGQGKHF
TGTGCCAGCAGTGCACCGGGACAGGGGAAACACTTC
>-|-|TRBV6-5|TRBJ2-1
CATTRQDTRNEQFF
TGTGCCACCACTAGACAGGATACTAGAAATGAGCAGTTCTTC
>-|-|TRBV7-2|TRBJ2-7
CASSFRDQSYEQYF
TGTGCCAGCAGCTTCCGGGACCAGTCCTACGAGCAGTACTTC
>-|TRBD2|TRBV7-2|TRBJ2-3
CASRSQREGPADTQYF
TGTGCCAGCAGAAGCCAGCGGGAGGGCCCGGCAGATACGCAGTATTTT
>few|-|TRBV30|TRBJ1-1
CAWSFGQLNTEAFF
TGTGCCTGGAGTTTTGGACAGTTGAACACTGAAGCTTTCTTT
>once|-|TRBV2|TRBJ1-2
CASSEEITDRLLYGYTF
TGTGCCAGCAGTGAAGAAATTACTGACAGACTACTCTATGGCTACACCTTC
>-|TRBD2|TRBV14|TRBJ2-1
CASSHLGLAGNEQFF
TGTGCCAGCAGCCACCTGGGACTAGCGGGTAATGAGCAGTTCTTC
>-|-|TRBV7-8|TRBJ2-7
CASSLYGSPEQYF
TGTGCCAGCAGCTTATATGGCAGTCCCGAGCAGTACTTC